What follows describes a single T cell receptor (beta chain). The germline gives CDR1 SGHNT, CDR2 YYREEE (reference sequence). CDR3 length: 17 amino acids. V dropped 0 bases and J dropped 1 base, with 11 bases sitting between them. This sample is drawn from a study of blood T cell repertoires in COVID-19. Sequencing used immunoSEQ multiplex PCR; TCRdb keeps in-frame clones, though not all of them. Here the sample spans around 700,000 clones, approximately 90% being singletons. Sequenced input: peripheral blood. This sequence was found in a woman aged 18 to 35 with acute or convalescent COVID-19. The rearrangement joins TRBV5-4 to TRBJ2-6; maybe TRBD1 (6 bases). The CDR3 reads CASSLVAGVSGANVLTF. The CDR3 DNA reads as TGTGCCAGCAGCTTGGTGGCAGGGGTATCTGGGGCCAACGTCCTGACTTTC.